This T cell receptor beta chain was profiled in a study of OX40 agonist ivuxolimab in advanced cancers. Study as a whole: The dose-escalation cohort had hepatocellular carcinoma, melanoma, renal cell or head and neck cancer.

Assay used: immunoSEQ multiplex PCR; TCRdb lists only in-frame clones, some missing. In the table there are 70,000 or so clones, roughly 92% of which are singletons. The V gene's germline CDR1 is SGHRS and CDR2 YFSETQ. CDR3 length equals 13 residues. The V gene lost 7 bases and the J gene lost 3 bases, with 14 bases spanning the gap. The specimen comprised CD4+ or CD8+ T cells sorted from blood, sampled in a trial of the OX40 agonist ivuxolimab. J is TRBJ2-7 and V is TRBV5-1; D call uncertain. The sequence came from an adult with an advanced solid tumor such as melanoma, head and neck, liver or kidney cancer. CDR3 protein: CASGIDGYYEQYF. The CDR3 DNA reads TGCGCCAGCGGTATTGATGGCTACTACGAGCAGTACTTC. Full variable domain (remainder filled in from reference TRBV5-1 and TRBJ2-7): KAGVTQTPRYLIKTRGQQVTLSCSPISGHRSVSWYQQTPGQGLQFLFEYFSETQRNKGNFPGRFSGRQFSNSRSEMNVSTLELGDSALYLCASGIDGYYEQYFGPGTRLTVT.